This paragraph covers one T cell receptor beta chain sequence. The CDR3 consists of 15 residues. The sample belongs to a study of blood T cell repertoires in COVID-19. Generated by immunoSEQ multiplex PCR, the TCRdb table keeps only in-frame clones and is missing some. The profile covers approximately 12,000 clones, with approximately 88% appearing a single time and 11% taken by the ten largest. The source is a human donor in a cohort sampled during active COVID-19. Source material: peripheral blood. This chain joins TRBV21-1 and TRBJ2-5; TRBD1 was called by the table and not checked on the DNA. TRBV21-1 is a documented pseudogene. In DNA, the CDR3 is TGTGCCCAACACGACCAGGGCAGCCCTCCGGAGACCCAGTACTTC. It yields the protein CAQHDQGSPPETQYF.